A selection of T cell receptor beta chains follows, all from one sample in a study of response to subunit inactivated influenza vaccine. Each CDR3 protein gets one entry after TCRdb re-called the RT-PCR reads with MiXCR. There are about 500,000 distinct CDR3 sequences in the sample; approximately 16% occur only once, and less than 4% lies in the top ten. The sequencing here drew on CD4+ T cells sorted from PBMCs, taken 23 months after vaccination. Every receptor here comes from a man between 50 and 75 years old who received an inactivated influenza vaccine. Each CDR3 is given without its conserved first and last residue. Clone size is given for some rows only: seen once, a few or many times, or a class if the clone is expanded.

few,TRBV12-3/TRBV12-4,ASSYPAGEQY
-,TRBV6-5,ASSYSTLSRHTYNEQF
-,TRBV24-1,ATSNAVWQF
-,TRBV7-2,ASRGGSRVANYGYT
-,TRBV20-1,SAAGLKYMNSYEQY
once,TRBV18,ASSPGMDTDTQY
few,TRBV10-3,AISSGLAGSYEQY
-,TRBV9,ASSAGQGPSEQY
many,TRBV20-1,SASGTNTGELF
-,TRBV7-8,ASSTGQYNSPLH
few,TRBV11-1,ASSLKSGSYYEQY
-,TRBV20-1,SASYGTGNEKLF
many,TRBV28,ASSGGGVGTDTQY
many,TRBV7-2,ASSFTGSSYNEQF
many,TRBV12-3/TRBV12-4,ASSPRHSSGNTIY
many,TRBV5-5,ASSLVAGRGEKLF
few,TRBV7-2,ASSPRARGYQPQH
-,TRBV29-1,SATGQGVTDTQY
-,TRBV6-2/TRBV6-3,ASSYRRTRTTYEQY
-,TRBV12-3/TRBV12-4,ASRLTSGGPPQY
few,TRBV7-6,ASSLFPQGLNTEAF
few,TRBV7-9,ASSADLGETQY
few,TRBV7-9,ASSSSGTRRSQY
-,TRBV5-1,ASTASGGASYNEQF
few,TRBV2,ASRTGLAVSYEQY
few,TRBV3-1,ASSRMFTGELF
-,TRBV7-9,ASKAVNTGELF
few,TRBV11-2,ASSLVPGLAGGRSDTQY
few,TRBV7-2,ASSLVAVAYEQY
-,TRBV20-1,SARDPASGSTDTQY
few,TRBV7-9,ASSLAFPHEAF